This T cell receptor (beta chain) was retrieved from a study of CD8 T cells in ankylosing spondylitis. Study-wide points: Clones linked to disease were reported to show significant enrichment in matched ankylosing spondylitis synovial fluid.

TCRdb redid the calling of the 5' RACE reads with MiXCR, one entry per CDR3 protein. The table lists hundreds of thousands of distinct CDR3 sequences, 20% to 30% of them singletons. The CDR3 is 14 residues long. Germline CDR1 is LGHNA and CDR2 is YNFKEQ. Between the trimmed V and J ends, which lost 0 bases and 2 bases, there was a span of 8 bases. This clonotype was counted many times. The antigen remains undetermined. The sequenced material came from blood, either unsorted or a sorted T cell fraction (not recorded which). The sequence was obtained from a male donor with ankylosing spondylitis or in good health (not recorded which). V and J are TRBV4-2 and TRBJ2-7; D remains unclear. In nucleotides, the CDR3 is TGTGCCAGCAGCCAAGATTCCGGAGCCTACGAGCAGTACTTC. Its protein product is CASSQDSGAYEQYF.